These 19 T cell receptor beta chains share one sample of origin, sequenced in a study of cytomegalovirus exposure and HLA in healthy donors. TCRdb's copy holds only in-frame clones and misses some; the assay was immunoSEQ multiplex PCR. Among some 120,000 clones, 80% to 90% were seen once, and the ten largest hold 1.5% to 2%. Sequences were obtained from PBMCs. The receptors were gathered from a woman aged 18-29 years in good health and CMV-seronegative.

This chain connects TRBV28 to TRBJ2-5; TRBD1 aligns across 7 bases. The CDR3 spans 13 residues. Germline assignment: CDR1 MDHEN and CDR2 SYDVKM. The J segment lost 3 bases and the V segment lost 5 bases, leaving 3 bases of the junction unmatched. The CDR3: CASSRQGKETQYF. The CDR3 DNA reads as TGTGCCAGCAGTCGACAGGGTAAAGAGACCCAGTACTTC.

This clone occurred once. The CDR3 protein is CASSVVGGYTGELFF. The CDR3 DNA follows: TGTGCCAGCAGCGTAGTAGGCGGTTACACCGGGGAGCTGTTTTTT. V is TRBV9 and J is TRBJ2-2; D uncertain. Looked up from germline, CDR1 is SGDLS and CDR2 is YYNGEE. There are 15 residues in the CDR3. V shed 0 bases and J shed 3 bases, with 9 bases lying between them.

The chain links TRBV6-1 to TRBJ1-2; possible D gene TRBD1, 5 bases. With 4 bases removed from V and 3 bases from J, the gap between germline ends came to 12 bases. The CDR3 has 14 amino acids. Germline V gene data show CDR1 as MNHNS and CDR2 as SASEGT. Written as DNA, the CDR3 is TGTGCCAGCAGTGGGTCAGGGATGGACTATGGCTACACCTTC. Translated, it gives CASSGSGMDYGYTF.

The chain couples TRBV28 to TRBJ2-1, with 11 bases lining up with TRBD2. The V segment lost 10 bases and the J segment 5 bases; nucleotides outside the gene matches: 4. Germline-derived CDR1 and CDR2 are MDHEN and SYDVKM. The CDR3 runs 13 residues. CDR3 nucleotide sequence: TGTGCCACAACTAGCGGGGGAAACAATGAGCAGTTCTTC. This sequence encodes CATTSGGNNEQFF.

The gene calls are TRBV2 and TRBJ2-7; 10 nucleotides match TRBD2. The germline V gene has CDR1 SNHLY and CDR2 FYNNEI. J was trimmed by 5 bases and V by 2 bases; bases with no gene match: 0. The CDR3 covers 13 residues. DNA of the CDR3: TGTGCCAGCAGTGAAACTAGCGGGGACGAGCAGTACTTC. This translates into CASSETSGDEQYF.

The chain has TRBV11-2 and TRBJ1-5; D call uncertain. V lost 5 bases to trimming and J lost 6 bases, with 11 bases between them. Germline V CDR1 and CDR2: SGHAT, FQNNGV. This CDR3 is built from 13 residues. The CDR3 spells CASSINRGQPQHF. The CDR3 nucleotides are TGTGCCAGCAGCATAAATAGAGGTCAGCCCCAGCATTTT.

The chain combines TRBV19 with TRBJ1-5, with D possibly TRBD1 on 6 matching bases. V lost 6 bases to trimming and J lost 0 bases, with 15 bases between them. From germline, CDR1 is LNHDA and CDR2 SQIVND (reference sequence). The CDR3 spans 16 residues. Written as DNA, the CDR3 is TGTGCCAGTAGGGTCACAGGGACATATAGCAATCAGCCCCAGCATTTT. Amino acids: CASRVTGTYSNQPQHF.

In this sample, this clone turned up a few times. V is TRBV30 and J is TRBJ1-1; D uncertain. V was shortened by 4 bases and J by 8 bases, with 11 bases between the two germline ends. This CDR3 comprises 11 residues. The germline CDR1 and CDR2 sequences are GTSNPN and SVGIG (reference sequence). This CDR3 is CAWKMWREAFF. The CDR3 region has the DNA TGTGCCTGGAAGATGTGGAGGGAAGCTTTCTTT. The complete variable domain, with remaining parts taken from reference TRBV30 and TRBJ1-1, reads SQTIHQWPATLVQPVGSPLSLECTVEGTSNPNLYWYRQAAGRGLQLLFYSVGIGQISSEVPQNLSASRPQDRQFILSSKKLLLSDSGFYLCAWKMWREAFFGQGTRLTVV.

This clone is a singleton in its sample. The CDR3, as DNA: TGTGCCAGCAGCTTAGGGTCTAGCGGGAGCCTTTACAATGAGCAGTTCTTC. It encodes CASSLGSSGSLYNEQFF. The chain combines TRBV7-9 with TRBJ2-1; 10 nucleotides match TRBD2. The CDR3 runs 17 residues. Per the germline V gene, CDR1 is SEHNR and CDR2 is FQNEAQ (reference sequence). Trimming cost V 1 base and J 4 bases; bases outside gene matches: 7.

The chain employs TRBV28 and TRBJ2-1; 10 bases fit TRBD2. The CDR3 totals 15 residues. In germline, CDR1 is MDHEN, CDR2 SYDVKM. V lost 8 bases to trimming and J lost 9 bases; unmatched junction nucleotides: 13. CDR3 sequence (DNA): TGTGCCAGCCTTACGCCGGGACTAGCGCATCGTGAGCAGTTCTTC. Protein sequence: CASLTPGLAHREQFF.

The gene calls are TRBV20-1 and TRBJ2-1; D possibly corresponds to TRBD2 (5 bases). Trimming removed 6 bases from V and 5 bases from J, with 5 bases in between. This CDR3 contains 10 residues. Germline V gene sequence: CDR1 DFQATT, CDR2 SNEGSKA (reference sequence). This CDR3 reads CSAEDNEQFF. As DNA, the CDR3 is TGCAGTGCGGAGGACAATGAGCAGTTCTTC.

This clone came up a few times. The CDR3 nucleotides are TGTGCCAGCAGAGTGCGGGACCGCCCAAATTCACCCCTCCACTTT. It specifies CASRVRDRPNSPLHF. J is TRBJ1-6 and V is TRBV27, with a possible D match to TRBD1 (5 bases). The CDR3 totals 15 residues. Looked up from germline, CDR1 is MNHEY and CDR2 is SMNVEV (reference sequence). Trimming took 6 bases from V and 7 from J, leaving 16 bases between them.

V gene TRBV30 combines with J gene TRBJ1-2, with D uncertain. There are 15 residues in the CDR3. Trimming left V 2 bases short and J 2 bases short, with 15 bases between. Germline CDR1 GTSNPN, CDR2 SVGIG (reference sequence). CDR3 loop: CAWSKLEGGNYGYTF. CDR3 sequence (DNA): TGTGCCTGGAGTAAGCTCGAGGGAGGGAACTATGGCTACACCTTC. Full variable domain (missing parts from reference TRBV30 and TRBJ1-2): SQTIHQWPATLVQPVGSPLSLECTVEGTSNPNLYWYRQAAGRGLQLLFYSVGIGQISSEVPQNLSASRPQDRQFILSSKKLLLSDSGFYLCAWSKLEGGNYGYTFGSGTRLTVV.

The V gene is TRBV7-3, the J gene TRBJ2-3, with 13 nucleotides matching TRBD2. This CDR3 is 19 amino acids long. J was trimmed by 8 bases and V by 1 base; bases with no gene match: 15. Looked up from germline, CDR1 is SGHTA and CDR2 is FQGTGA. The CDR3 DNA reads TGTGCCAGCAGCTTAATATCTCCAGCTGGACTAGCGGGAGTGGGTACGCAGTATTTT. Translation gives CASSLISPAGLAGVGTQYF.

This clone has more than one count but fewer than ten. The chain has TRBV2 and TRBJ2-2; TRBD1 agrees at 9 bases. Trimming removed 7 bases from V and 4 bases from J; junction bases left unmatched: 7. The CDR3 loop spans 15 amino acids. The germline gives CDR1 SNHLY, CDR2 FYNNEI. CDR3 coding DNA: TGTGCCAGCATGAGGGGACAGGGAGGCACCGGGGAGCTGTTTTTT. The encoded protein is CASMRGQGGTGELFF.

The chain combines TRBV5-1 with TRBJ2-7, with TRBD1 identical over 9 bases. Germline CDR1 is SGHRS and CDR2 is YFSETQ. J lost 1 base, V lost 5 bases, and 7 bases had no gene match. The CDR3 loop spans 15 amino acids. The CDR3 DNA reads as TGCGCCAGCAGTATGATGGGGACAGGGTCCTACGAGCAGTACTTC. This sequence encodes CASSMMGTGSYEQYF.

The chain carries TRBV7-9 and TRBJ2-5; TRBD2 agrees at 13 bases. This CDR3 has 18 residues. The ends lost 3 bases at V and 1 base at J; junction bases unmatched: 8. Germline assignment: CDR1 SEHNR and CDR2 FQNEAQ (reference sequence). The CDR3 sequence: CASSFYPRLAGGQETQYF. Here the CDR3 DNA reads TGTGCCAGCAGCTTTTACCCTCGACTAGCGGGGGGCCAAGAGACCCAGTACTTC.

The rearrangement links TRBV5-1 to TRBJ1-4, with 12 bases aligning to TRBD1. This CDR3 comprises 16 residues. Trimming cost V 2 bases and J 7 bases; bases outside gene matches: 6. CDR1 is SGHRS and CDR2 is YFSETQ in the germline V gene. The CDR3 DNA follows: TGCGCCAGCAGCTTAGGGACAGGGGGCAACGGTGAAAAACTGTTTTTT. It codes for CASSLGTGGNGEKLFF.

The rearrangement uses TRBV5-8 and TRBJ1-1; D is possibly TRBD1 (5 bases). Germline V gene sequence: CDR1 SGHTS, CDR2 YDEGEE. The CDR3 extends over 13 amino acids. V was shortened by 4 bases and J by 5 bases, with 12 bases between the two germline ends. The CDR3 DNA sequence: TGTGCCAGCAGCCCGTCCGGGACTACTGAAGCTTTCTTT. Translating it yields CASSPSGTTEAFF.